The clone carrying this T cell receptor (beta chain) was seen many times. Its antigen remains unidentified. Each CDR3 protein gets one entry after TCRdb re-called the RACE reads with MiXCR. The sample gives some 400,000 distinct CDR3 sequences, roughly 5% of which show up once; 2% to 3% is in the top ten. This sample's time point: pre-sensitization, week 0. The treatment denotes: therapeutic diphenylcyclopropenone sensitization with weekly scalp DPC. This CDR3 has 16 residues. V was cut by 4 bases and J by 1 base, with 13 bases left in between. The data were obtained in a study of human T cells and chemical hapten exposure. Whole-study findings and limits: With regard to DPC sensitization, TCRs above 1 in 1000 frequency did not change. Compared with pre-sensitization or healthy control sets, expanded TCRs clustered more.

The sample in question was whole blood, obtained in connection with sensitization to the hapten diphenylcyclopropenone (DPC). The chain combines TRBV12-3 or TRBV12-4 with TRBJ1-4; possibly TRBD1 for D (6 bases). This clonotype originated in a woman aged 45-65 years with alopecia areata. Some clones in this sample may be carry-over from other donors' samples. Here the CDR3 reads CASSSRGALTNEKLFF. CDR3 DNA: TGTGCCAGCAGTTCCCGGGGGGCGTTAACTAATGAAAAACTGTTTTTT.